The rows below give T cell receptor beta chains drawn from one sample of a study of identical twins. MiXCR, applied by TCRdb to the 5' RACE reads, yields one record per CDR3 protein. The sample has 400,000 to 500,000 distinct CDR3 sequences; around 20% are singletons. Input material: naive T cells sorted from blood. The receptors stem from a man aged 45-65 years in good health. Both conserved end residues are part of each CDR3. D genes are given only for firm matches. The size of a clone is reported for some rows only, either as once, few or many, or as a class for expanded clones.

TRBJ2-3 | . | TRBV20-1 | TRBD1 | CSARAGGPQYF | TGCAGTGCTAGGGCAGGGGGTCCCCAGTATTTT
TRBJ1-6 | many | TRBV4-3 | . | CASSQVRGGSPLHF | TGCGCCAGCAGCCAAGTAAGGGGGGGCTCACCCCTCCACTTT
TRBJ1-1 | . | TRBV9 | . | CASSASSNTEAFF | TGTGCCAGCAGCGCCAGCTCGAACACTGAAGCTTTCTTT
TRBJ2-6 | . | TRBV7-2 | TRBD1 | CASSLGRGQSGANVLTF | TGTGCCAGCAGCTTAGGCAGGGGGCAGTCTGGGGCCAACGTCCTGACTTTC
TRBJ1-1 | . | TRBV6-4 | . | CASSSEGGGGTEAFF | TGTGCCAGCAGCTCGGAAGGGGGGGGCGGCACTGAAGCTTTCTTT
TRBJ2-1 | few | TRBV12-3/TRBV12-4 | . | CASSLAWASEQFF | TGTGCCAGCAGTTTAGCTTGGGCTAGCGAGCAGTTCTTC
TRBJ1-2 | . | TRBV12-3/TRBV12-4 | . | CASSSSQGNYGYTF | TGTGCCAGCAGTAGCAGCCAGGGTAACTATGGCTACACCTTC
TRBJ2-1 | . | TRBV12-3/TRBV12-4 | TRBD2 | CASSWTSGALNEQFF | TGTGCCAGCAGTTGGACTAGCGGGGCCCTCAATGAGCAGTTCTTC
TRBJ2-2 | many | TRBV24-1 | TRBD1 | CATSDPLPGTGYTGELFF | TGTGCCACCAGTGATCCTCTTCCCGGGACAGGTTACACCGGGGAGCTGTTTTTT
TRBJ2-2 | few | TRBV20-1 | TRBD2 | CSVPAVAGSKKGELFF | TGCAGTGTCCCTGCGGTAGCGGGGTCTAAAAAAGGGGAGCTGTTTTTT
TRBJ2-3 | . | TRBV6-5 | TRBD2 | CASSYSEVAGGTDTQYF | TGTGCCAGCAGTTACTCGGAGGTAGCGGGGGGCACAGATACGCAGTATTTT
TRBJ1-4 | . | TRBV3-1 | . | CASSQDLAEKLFF | TGTGCCAGCAGCCAAGATTTGGCCGAAAAACTGTTTTTT
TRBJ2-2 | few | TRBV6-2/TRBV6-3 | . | CASSYVQAGELFF | TGTGCCAGCAGTTACGTCCAGGCCGGGGAGCTGTTTTTT
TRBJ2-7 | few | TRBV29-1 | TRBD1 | CSVEGQGAIYEQYF | TGCAGCGTGGAGGGACAGGGGGCGATCTACGAGCAGTACTTC
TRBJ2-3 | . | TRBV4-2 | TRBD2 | CASSERGPQDTQYF | TGTGCCAGCTCGGAGCGGGGGCCACAAGATACGCAGTATTTT
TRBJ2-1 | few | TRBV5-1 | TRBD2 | CASSLGVLAGANEQFF | TGCGCCAGCAGCTTGGGGGTCCTAGCGGGAGCAAATGAGCAGTTCTTC
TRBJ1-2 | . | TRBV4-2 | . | CASSQDWASGDYGYTF | TGTGCCAGCAGCCAAGATTGGGCCTCCGGGGACTATGGCTACACCTTC
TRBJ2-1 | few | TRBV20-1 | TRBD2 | CSARDEASGRGPYNEQFF | TGCAGTGCTAGAGATGAGGCTAGCGGGAGGGGTCCCTACAATGAGCAGTTCTTC
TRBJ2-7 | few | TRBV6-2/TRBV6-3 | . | CASNHGTTSYEQYF | TGTGCCAGCAACCATGGGACCACCTCCTACGAGCAGTACTTC
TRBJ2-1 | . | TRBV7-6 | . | CASSSRALSSYNEQFF | TGTGCCAGCAGCTCTAGGGCTTTGAGCTCCTACAATGAGCAGTTCTTC
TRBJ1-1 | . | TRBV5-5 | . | CASSPRAPAFRSDGAFF | TGTGCCAGCAGTCCCAGGGCCCCTGCTTTCCGCTCGGATGGAGCTTTCTTT
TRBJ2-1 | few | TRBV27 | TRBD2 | CASSVAGGNNEQFF | TGTGCCAGCAGTGTAGCGGGAGGAAACAATGAGCAGTTCTTC
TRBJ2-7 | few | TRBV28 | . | CASSITYRGRYEQYF | TGTGCCAGCAGCATAACATACCGAGGCCGGTACGAGCAGTACTTC
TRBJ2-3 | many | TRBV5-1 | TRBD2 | CASSWGLAGPDTQYF | TGCGCCAGCAGCTGGGGACTAGCGGGACCAGATACGCAGTATTTT
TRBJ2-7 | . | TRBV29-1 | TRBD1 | CSVALPLDRATYEQYF | TGCAGCGTCGCCCTCCCCCTGGACAGGGCCACCTACGAGCAGTACTTC
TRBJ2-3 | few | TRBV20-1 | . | CRPAGSPFSTDTQYF | TGCAGACCTGCAGGGAGTCCCTTTAGCACAGATACGCAGTATTTT
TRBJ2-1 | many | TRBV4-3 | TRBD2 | CASSREASGSSYNEQFF | TGCGCCAGCAGCCGGGAGGCTAGCGGGAGCTCCTACAATGAGCAGTTCTTC
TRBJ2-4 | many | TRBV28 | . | CASREGGTKNIQYF | TGTGCCAGCAGAGAAGGAGGTACCAAAAACATTCAGTACTTC
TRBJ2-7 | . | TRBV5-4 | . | CASSFGRDVNEQYF | TGTGCCAGCAGCTTCGGCAGGGACGTGAACGAGCAGTACTTC
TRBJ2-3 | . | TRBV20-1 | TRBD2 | CSAPLAGEWDTQYF | TGCAGTGCACCACTAGCGGGAGAATGGGATACGCAGTATTTT
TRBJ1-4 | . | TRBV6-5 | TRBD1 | CASSYDRGYEKLFF | TGTGCCAGCAGTTACGACAGGGGTTATGAAAAACTGTTTTTT
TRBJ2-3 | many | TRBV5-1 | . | CASSLGGRLTTSTDTQYF | TGCGCCAGCAGCTTGGGAGGTCGTCTTACGACTAGCACAGATACGCAGTATTTT
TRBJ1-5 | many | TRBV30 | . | CAWSAGNQPQHF | TGTGCCTGGAGTGCGGGGAATCAGCCCCAGCATTTT
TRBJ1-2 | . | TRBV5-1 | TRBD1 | CASSTSGQASYGYTF | TGCGCCAGCAGCACAAGCGGACAGGCGAGCTATGGCTACACCTTC
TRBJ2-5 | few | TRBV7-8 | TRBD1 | CASSLGQDRQETQYF | TGTGCCAGCAGCCTGGGACAGGACAGACAAGAGACCCAGTACTTC
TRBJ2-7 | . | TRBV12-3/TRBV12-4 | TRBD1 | CASSSRSRTGDYEQYF | TGTGCCAGCAGTTCCCGTTCGAGGACAGGGGACTACGAGCAGTACTTC
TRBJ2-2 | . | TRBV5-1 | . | CASSLMRDSSNTGELFF | TGCGCCAGCAGCCTGATGCGGGACAGTTCGAACACCGGGGAGCTGTTTTTT
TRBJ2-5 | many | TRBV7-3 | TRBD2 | CASRDRGLAGVETQYF | TGTGCCAGCAGAGACCGTGGACTAGCGGGAGTTGAGACCCAGTACTTC
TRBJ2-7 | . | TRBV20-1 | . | CSANPRTNTYEQYF | TGCAGTGCTAATCCCAGGACTAACACCTACGAGCAGTACTTC
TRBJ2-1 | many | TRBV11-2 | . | CASSLDRGADEQFF | TGTGCCAGCAGCTTAGATCGGGGGGCGGATGAGCAGTTCTTC
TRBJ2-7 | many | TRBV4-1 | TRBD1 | CASSQGQGPLSYEQYF | TGCGCCAGCAGCCAGGGACAGGGTCCCCTTTCCTACGAGCAGTACTTC
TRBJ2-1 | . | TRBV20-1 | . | CSARRDYNNEQFF | TGCAGTGCTAGACGCGACTATAACAATGAGCAGTTCTTC
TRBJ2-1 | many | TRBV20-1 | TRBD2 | CSFIPTSGSNEQFF | TGCAGTTTTATCCCGACTAGCGGGAGCAATGAGCAGTTCTTC